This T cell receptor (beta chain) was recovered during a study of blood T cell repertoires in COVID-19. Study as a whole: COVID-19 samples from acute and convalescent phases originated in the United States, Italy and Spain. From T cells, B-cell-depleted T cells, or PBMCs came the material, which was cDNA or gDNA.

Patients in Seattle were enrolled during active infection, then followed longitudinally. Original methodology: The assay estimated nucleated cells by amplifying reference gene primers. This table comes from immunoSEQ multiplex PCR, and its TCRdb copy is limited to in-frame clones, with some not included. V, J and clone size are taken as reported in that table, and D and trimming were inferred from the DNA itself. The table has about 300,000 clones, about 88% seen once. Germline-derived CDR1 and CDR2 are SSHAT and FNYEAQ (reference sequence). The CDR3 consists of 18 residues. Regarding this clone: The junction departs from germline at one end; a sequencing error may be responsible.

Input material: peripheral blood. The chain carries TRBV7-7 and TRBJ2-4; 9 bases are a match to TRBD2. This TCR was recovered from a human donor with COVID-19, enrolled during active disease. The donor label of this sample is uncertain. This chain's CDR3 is CASSPLTGREGSKNIQYF. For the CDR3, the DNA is TGTGCTAGCAGCCCCCTAACGGGGCGGGAGGGCTCCAAAAACATTCAGTACTTC.